The sequence of this T cell receptor beta chain was determined in a study of T cells in Graves' hyperthyroidism and ophthalmopathy (dated by TCRdb to about 2019). Broadly, across the study: Peripheral blood was collected at initial diagnosis, before any treatment. Thyroid tissue and blood T-cell repertoires from about six Graves' hyperthyroidism patients were also compared in the study. The 80 to 100 discovery patients were randomly divided into training and test sets at a 7:3 ratio. To identify TCR V-J signatures that set the groups apart, the researchers used a discovery cohort of 100 patients, made up of 40 to 45 with Graves' ophthalmopathy and 57 with stable Graves' hyperthyroidism. Prospective prediction of ophthalmopathy was tested in an independent validation cohort consisting of 18 to 20 hyperthyroidism patients and some 17 patients who later progressed to ophthalmopathy. The paper reports TCR Vbeta CDR3 sequencing of about 140 peripheral blood samples: over 40 ophthalmopathy, roughly 74 hyperthyroidism and 17 progressor patients. After blood sampling, hyperthyroidism patients were treated with methimazole at a starting dose of 30 mg daily, and ophthalmopathy patients were treated with high-dose intravenous methylprednisolone.

Including cysteine and phenylalanine, the CDR3 has 14 amino acids. Of the read, only the CDR3 DNA is kept; its 42 bases are in frame from base 1. V drops 0 bases and J drops 6 bases, leaving 14 bases in between. Taken from the germline V gene (reference sequence), the CDR1 and CDR2 loops are GTSNPN and SVGIG. TCR beta CDR3 regions were amplified from RNA transcripts. For the first round of RT-PCR on the TCR CDR3, the HTBI primer set was used together with the Qiagen OneStep RT-PCR kit. The libraries were constructed in a second round of multiplex PCR and then size-selected and purified. The libraries were sequenced on an Illumina HiSeq2000 using paired-end 100 bp reads. In the authors' own workflow: SOAPnuke was used to process the raw data, removing reads that contained adapters or uncalled bases, had a mean Phred below 15, or lacked an exact match to the constant primer or identifier. High-quality paired reads were merged with COPE v1.2.5, and unique nucleotide sequences were defined as clonotypes. MiTCR v1.1 was used to align the clonotypes against IMGT TRBV, TRBD and TRBJ reference segments. The analysis included only V-J combinations with a frequency above 0.0001, which together covered roughly 99% of the repertoires. A TCS score was defined as the ratio of F50 (clonal expansion) to E x V (chaos), with BLOSUM62-based TCRdist applied between CDR3 peptides within each V-J. Welch's t-statistics and random forest reduced approximately 520 V-J features to 10 to 15, which were used in a naive Bayes classifier (R e1071). TCRdb took the public reads, trimmed them with fastp at Q25, ran MiXCR for clone calling and kept in-frame beta chains. Rows are combined by CDR3 protein, so each entry shows the most common genes and DNA. The V and J calls shown here were made by TCRdb, not taken from the authors' results. For this sample there are roughly 580,000 distinct CDR3 sequences; more than 11% appear just once. The ten most abundant clones make up 5% to 7% of the sample.

Summary of the overall study and its limitations: Most expanded thyroid clonotypes (frequency above 0.001) were also detected in blood, suggesting blood repertoires may reflect thyroid immune responses. In validation, progression to ophthalmopathy was predicted by the model with 70.59% sensitivity and 72% to 85% specificity, a median of about 6.8 months before onset. A 13 V-J signature model separated ophthalmopathy from stable hyperthyroidism, with around 91% sensitivity and around 84% specificity in cross-validation and 80%/75% in testing. Sample size was not statistically predetermined, and investigators were not blinded to group allocation.

Hyperthyroidism patients were aged 18 to 65 years and newly diagnosed, with disease duration of less than 2 months. Exclusion was applied to patients with uncontrolled infections, other autoimmune diseases, pregnancy or lactation. Diagnoses were established on the basis of clinical symptoms, serum thyroxine and TRAb, thyroid ultrasound, and orbital computed tomography. Blood from progressor patients was drawn when they were first diagnosed with hyperthyroidism, before any ophthalmopathy symptoms appeared. Ficoll-Paque density gradient centrifugation was used to isolate PBMCs from approximately 10 ml of fresh peripheral blood. Patients classed as progressors first received a Graves' hyperthyroidism diagnosis and then went on to develop ophthalmopathy during follow-up. Total RNA was extracted with Trizol reagent, and quality was checked on an Agilent 2100 Bioanalyzer. This clonotype was picked up many times. This clone's antigen is unknown. Nothing much larger sits one base from this clone, and base qualities are not available.

Recombination joined TRBV30 with TRBJ1-2; the D gene identity is not certain. The source of this sequence is a woman aged 30 to 39 with Graves' hyperthyroidism that later progressed to Graves' ophthalmopathy. Sequencing was done on a sample of blood. The CDR3 protein is CAWSVLIRTDGYTF. The bases are TGTGCCTGGAGTGTTCTCATCAGGACGGATGGCTACACCTTC.